This T cell receptor beta chain was sequenced for a study of blood T cells in healthy people across ages. The study's findings and limits: Investigators treated diversity estimates from one million T cells as underestimates.

Primed by a sample-barcoded 5' primer and a J-beta primer mix, a second PCR proceeded for roughly 7 to 11 cycles. Every sample gave at least 3 million paired-end reads containing CDR3. Each CDR3 protein gets one entry after TCRdb re-called the 5' RACE reads with MiXCR. This table has under 800,000 distinct CDR3 sequences, roughly 47% appearing once. The CDR3 is 14 residues long. The V gene end was trimmed by 5 bases and the J gene end by 10 bases; junction bases not matched to a gene: 7. CDR1 is KGHSH and CDR2 is LQKENI in the germline V gene. To note about this clonotype: Antigen unknown.

Each sample yielded at least 5 micrograms of PBMC total RNA. The chain carries TRBV18 and TRBJ1-6; 8 positions agree with TRBD1. The sequence came from a woman aged 55 to 70 in good health. Sequencing was performed on blood. CDR3 sequence reads: CASSMDRAGSPLHF. The CDR3 coding sequence is TGTGCCAGCTCAATGGACAGGGCGGGATCACCCCTCCACTTT. The full variable domain, with the rest looked up from reference TRBV18 and TRBJ1-6, is NAGVMQNPRHLVRRRGQEARLRCSPMKGHSHVYWYRQLPEEGLKFMVYLQKENIIDESGMPKERFSAEFPKEGPSILRIQQVVRGDSAAYFCASSMDRAGSPLHFGNGTRLTVT.